This TCR beta chain originates from a study of T cells in Graves' hyperthyroidism and ophthalmopathy. Using RNA transcripts as the source, TCR beta CDR3 regions were amplified. A first-round RT-PCR of the TCR CDR3 used the HTBI primer set. TCRdb itself ran the multiplex PCR reads through MiXCR, one entry per CDR3 protein. The top ten clones hold 25% to 30% of a sample with more than 150,000 distinct CDR3 sequences, more than 15% of them seen once. This clonotype was detected ten times or more. This sequence was found in a woman in her 50s with Graves' hyperthyroidism. Input material: blood.

The CDR3 here is CASSAGTAGNTIYF. In nucleotides, the CDR3 is TGCGCCAGCAGCGCTGGGACAGCCGGAAACACCATATATTTT. The chain uses TRBV5-1 and TRBJ1-3, with 7 bases fitting TRBD1. Trimming cost V 4 bases and J 4 bases; bases outside gene matches: 5. This CDR3 has 14 residues. Germline V CDR1 and CDR2: SGHRS, YFSETQ.